This passage covers 20 T cell receptor beta chains from one sample sequenced in a study of OX40 agonist ivuxolimab in advanced cancers. The data were produced by immunoSEQ multiplex PCR, yet TCRdb's version contains in-frame clones alone and is incomplete. The sample shows about 82,000 clones, 91% of them seen only once. Specimen: CD4+ or CD8+ T cells sorted from blood, collected in a trial of the OX40 agonist ivuxolimab. The receptors here all came from an adult with an advanced solid tumor such as melanoma, head and neck, liver or kidney cancer.

This CDR3 reads CASSLAYVAETQYF. CDR3 sequence (DNA): TGTGCCAGCAGCTTAGCTTACGTGGCGGAGACCCAGTACTTC. The genes are TRBV7-9 and TRBJ2-5; D is ambiguous. The CDR3 sequence is 14 residues long. CDR1 is SEHNR and CDR2 is FQNEAQ in the germline V gene (reference sequence). Trimming left V 0 bases short and J 5 bases short, with 10 bases between.

The chain has TRBV7-3 and TRBJ1-2, with D hard to call. V was cut by 5 bases and J by 5 bases, with 6 bases left in between. Germline lookup yields CDR1 SGHTA and CDR2 FQGTGA. The CDR3 contains 11 residues. The CDR3 here is CASSAGYGYTF. The CDR3 bases are TGTGCCAGCAGCGCCGGTTATGGCTACACCTTC.

The chain is built from TRBV4-3 and TRBJ1-5; D not resolved. The V gene's germline CDR1 is LGHNA and CDR2 YSLEER. Trimming left V 10 bases short and J 9 bases short, with 22 bases between. The CDR3 consists of 14 residues. The CDR3 region has the DNA TGCGCCACCATCAACTCCGGGCACATAAGGCCCCAGCATTTT. Its translation: CATINSGHIRPQHF.

This sequence joins TRBV20-1 and TRBJ2-4; D is unresolved. The CDR3 contains 11 residues. Trimming removed 3 bases at V and 6 bases at J, with 6 bases between. CDR1 is DFQATT, CDR2 SNEGSKA, per germline (reference sequence). CDR3 residues: CSASKGNIQYF. CDR3 coding DNA: TGCAGTGCTAGCAAGGGAAACATTCAGTACTTC.

J is TRBJ2-7 and V is TRBV11-2, with TRBD2 matching over 8 bases. Trimming cost V 2 bases and J 7 bases; bases outside gene matches: 10. Germline assignment: CDR1 SGHAT and CDR2 FQNNGV. CDR3 length equals 15 residues. The DNA for the CDR3 is TGTGCCAGCAGCTTATCGGGGGGGGAGGTCGAAGAGCAGTACTTC. It encodes CASSLSGGEVEEQYF.

This chain joins TRBV7-2 and TRBJ1-5, with 7 nucleotides matching TRBD1. Germline CDR1 SGHTA, CDR2 FQGNSA. The CDR3 length is 18 residues. V shed 6 bases, J shed 7 bases, and the junction held 21 bases outside the gene matches. The CDR3 loop reads CASSSLGGVQGPQQPQHF. The CDR3 bases are TGTGCCAGCAGTTCACTAGGGGGGGTACAGGGGCCCCAACAGCCCCAGCATTTT.

The chain combines TRBV11-2 with TRBJ2-1; perhaps TRBD2 as D (5 bases). Trimming shortened V by 5 bases and J by 8 bases, and 10 bases separated the two germline ends. CDR3 size: 12 residues. Looked up from germline, CDR1 is SGHAT and CDR2 is FQNNGV. CDR3: CASSRERDEQFF. DNA for the CDR3: TGTGCCAGCAGCCGTGAGAGGGATGAGCAGTTCTTC.

This chain joins TRBV30 and TRBJ2-2; no definite D call. Looked up from germline, CDR1 is GTSNPN and CDR2 is SVGIG (reference sequence). Trimming removed 4 bases from V and 6 bases from J, with 9 bases in between. The CDR3 sequence is 12 residues long. CDR3 in DNA: TGTGCCTGGAATGCGGATCCCGGGGAGCTGTTTTTT. It is translated as CAWNADPGELFF.

The V and J genes are TRBV10-2 and TRBJ2-5, with D perhaps TRBD2 (6 bases). The CDR3 is 14 amino acids. Trimming pared 11 bases from V and 3 bases from J, leaving 19 bases between. CDR1 WSHSY and CDR2 SAAADI come from the germline V gene. The CDR3 DNA is TGCGCCCCCTTCCCCCATCGCGGGGAAGAGACCCAGTACTTC. The encoded protein is CAPFPHRGEETQYF.

This chain connects TRBV30 to TRBJ2-1; the D is unclear. Germline V lookup: CDR1 GTSNPN, CDR2 SVGIG (reference sequence). There are 14 residues in the CDR3. Trimming pared 2 bases from V and 0 bases from J, leaving 8 bases between. The CDR3 coding sequence is TGTGCCTGGAGTCGGGCTAACTCCTACAATGAGCAGTTCTTC. As protein: CAWSRANSYNEQFF.

The CDR3 here is CASSLGGFTGELFF. CDR3 DNA sequence: TGTGCCAGCAGCTTAGGGGGCTTCACCGGGGAGCTGTTTTTT. This chain joins TRBV11-2 and TRBJ2-2; possible D gene TRBD1, 5 bases. The V end lost 1 base, the J end lost 4 bases, and 7 bases lay between the germline ends. The V gene's germline CDR1 is SGHAT and CDR2 FQNNGV. This CDR3 is built from 14 residues.

The gene calls are TRBV27 and TRBJ2-7; 9 bases fit TRBD1. Germline V gene data show CDR1 as MNHEY and CDR2 as SMNVEV (reference sequence). J was trimmed by 2 bases and V by 6 bases; bases with no gene match: 2. The CDR3 is made up of 13 amino acids. DNA for the CDR3: TGTGCCAGCAGAAGGACAGGGGCCTACGAGCAGTACTTC. As protein: CASRRTGAYEQYF.

The chain has TRBV4-2 and TRBJ1-6; unclear D gene. Germline loops: CDR1 LGHNA, CDR2 YNFKEQ. The CDR3 spans 18 residues. V lost 1 base to trimming and J lost 7 bases, with 20 bases between them. CDR3 sequence: CASSQGAGEFQTNSPLHF. The CDR3 nucleotides are TGTGCCAGCAGCCAAGGCGCCGGGGAGTTCCAGACGAATTCACCCCTCCACTTT.

The chain is built from TRBV7-9 and TRBJ1-2, with no clear D. V was cut by 0 bases and J by 5 bases, with 7 bases left in between. This CDR3 spans 13 amino acids. Per the germline V gene, CDR1 is SEHNR and CDR2 is FQNEAQ (reference sequence). CDR3 nucleotides: TGTGCCAGCAGCTTAGCAGAGGGATATGGCTACACCTTC. Translated, it gives CASSLAEGYGYTF.

The chain uses TRBV6-5 and TRBJ2-5, with TRBD2 matching over 11 bases. CDR1 MNHEY and CDR2 SVGAGI come from the germline V gene. This CDR3 spans 15 amino acids. V trimming: 6 bases; J trimming: 4 bases; junction bases outside the gene matches: 7. The CDR3 spells CASRRLAGSRETQYF. The DNA for the CDR3 is TGTGCCAGCAGACGACTAGCGGGAAGCAGAGAGACCCAGTACTTC.

The gene calls are TRBV4-1 and TRBJ2-3; D gene unclear. CDR3 length: 16 residues. Trimming stripped 5 bases from V and 0 bases from J, with 15 bases between. Germline V lookup: CDR1 MGHRA, CDR2 YSYEKL. Here the CDR3 DNA reads TGCGCCAGCAGCTTCAGCTACTCCCTCAGCACAGATACGCAGTATTTT. As protein: CASSFSYSLSTDTQYF.

The rearrangement links TRBV28 to TRBJ2-7; D could derive from TRBD1 or TRBD2 (6 bases each). This CDR3 region has 13 residues. Germline-derived CDR1 and CDR2 are MDHEN and SYDVKM. Trimming pared 6 bases from V and 6 bases from J, leaving 15 bases between. CDR3 DNA: TGTGCCAGCAGGAATGGGGGGCGGGGCGAGCAGTACTTC. Encoded protein: CASRNGGRGEQYF.

The chain uses TRBV28 and TRBJ1-2, with 7 nucleotides matching TRBD1. Trimming at V came to 3 bases and at J to 9 bases, leaving 4 bases not matched to a gene. Germline V gene sequence: CDR1 MDHEN, CDR2 SYDVKM. There are 12 residues in the CDR3. CDR3 region: CASSFRGPRYTF. The CDR3 DNA follows: TGTGCCAGCAGTTTTAGGGGGCCGCGCTACACCTTC.

V usage is TRBV19 and J usage is TRBJ1-5; 8 bases fit TRBD1. The CDR3 runs 15 residues. Unmatched junction bases numbered 2, after V lost 2 bases and J lost 2 bases. Germline V gene data show CDR1 as LNHDA and CDR2 as SQIVND (reference sequence). The CDR3 protein is CASSITTGGNQPQHF. CDR3 nucleotide sequence: TGTGCCAGTAGTATAACGACAGGGGGCAATCAGCCCCAGCATTTT.

This clone is a singleton in its sample. The chain joins TRBV7-2 to TRBJ2-3; 7 bases fit TRBD1. The trim removed 5 bases at V and 2 bases at J, leaving 7 bases unmatched. From germline, CDR1 is SGHTA and CDR2 FQGNSA. This CDR3 spans 15 amino acids. The CDR3 nucleotides are TGTGCCAGCAGCCCACGACAGGGCCCCACAGATACGCAGTATTTT. Residues: CASSPRQGPTDTQYF.